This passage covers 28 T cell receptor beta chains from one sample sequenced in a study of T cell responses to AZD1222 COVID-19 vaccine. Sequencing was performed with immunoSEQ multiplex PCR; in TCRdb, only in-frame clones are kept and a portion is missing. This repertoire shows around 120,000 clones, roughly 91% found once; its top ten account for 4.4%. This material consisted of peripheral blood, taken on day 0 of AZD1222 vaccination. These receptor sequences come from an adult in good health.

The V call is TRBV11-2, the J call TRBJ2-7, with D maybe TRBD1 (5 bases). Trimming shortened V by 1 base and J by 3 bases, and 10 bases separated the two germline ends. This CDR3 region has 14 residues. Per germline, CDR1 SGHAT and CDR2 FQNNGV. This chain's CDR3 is CASSLVAGIYEQYF. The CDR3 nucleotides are TGTGCCAGCAGCTTAGTGGCAGGGATCTACGAGCAGTACTTC.

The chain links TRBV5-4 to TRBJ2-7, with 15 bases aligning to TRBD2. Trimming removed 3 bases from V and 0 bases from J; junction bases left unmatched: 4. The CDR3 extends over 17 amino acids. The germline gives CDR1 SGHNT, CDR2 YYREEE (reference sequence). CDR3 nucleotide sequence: TGTGCCAGCAGCTCTGGGACTAGCGGGGGGCTCTCCTACGAGCAGTACTTC. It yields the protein CASSSGTSGGLSYEQYF.

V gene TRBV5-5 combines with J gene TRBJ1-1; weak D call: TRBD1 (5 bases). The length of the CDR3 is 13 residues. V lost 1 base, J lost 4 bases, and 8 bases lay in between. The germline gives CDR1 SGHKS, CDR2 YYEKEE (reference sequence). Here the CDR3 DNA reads TGTGCCAGCAGCTTGTACGGGGCCACTGAAGCTTTCTTT. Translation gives CASSLYGATEAFF.

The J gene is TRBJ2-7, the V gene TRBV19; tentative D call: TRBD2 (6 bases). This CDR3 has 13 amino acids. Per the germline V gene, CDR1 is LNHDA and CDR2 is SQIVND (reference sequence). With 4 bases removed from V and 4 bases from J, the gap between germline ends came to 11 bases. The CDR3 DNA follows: TGTGCCAGTAGTAAGGGACTGATTTACGAGCAGTACTTC. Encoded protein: CASSKGLIYEQYF.

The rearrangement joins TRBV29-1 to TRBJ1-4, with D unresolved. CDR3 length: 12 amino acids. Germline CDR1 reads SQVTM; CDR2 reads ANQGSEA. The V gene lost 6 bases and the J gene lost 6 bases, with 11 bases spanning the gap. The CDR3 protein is CSVGTNYEKLFF. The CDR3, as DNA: TGCAGCGTCGGCACCAATTATGAAAAACTGTTTTTT.

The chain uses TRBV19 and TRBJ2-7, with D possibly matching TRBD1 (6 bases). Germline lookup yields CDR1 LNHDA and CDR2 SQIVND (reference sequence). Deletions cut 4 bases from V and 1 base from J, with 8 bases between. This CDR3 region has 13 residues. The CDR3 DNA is TGTGCCAGTAGTAATGGACAGTCCTACGAGCAGTACTTC. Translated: CASSNGQSYEQYF.

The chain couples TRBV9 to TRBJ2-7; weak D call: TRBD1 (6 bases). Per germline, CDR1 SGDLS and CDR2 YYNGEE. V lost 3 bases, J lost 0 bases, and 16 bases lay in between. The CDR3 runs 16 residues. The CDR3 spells CASSGGPPGFSYEQYF. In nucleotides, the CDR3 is TGTGCCAGCAGCGGGGGGCCTCCAGGATTCTCCTACGAGCAGTACTTC.

The CDR3 reads CASSPLDSSGNTIYF. CDR3 nucleotides: TGTGCCAGCTCACCACTGGACAGCTCTGGAAACACCATATATTTT. This chain connects TRBV18 to TRBJ1-3; TRBD1 might be the D (6 bases). Germline-derived CDR1 and CDR2 are KGHSH and LQKENI. The CDR3 spans 15 residues. V lost 1 base and J lost 0, with 7 bases in between.

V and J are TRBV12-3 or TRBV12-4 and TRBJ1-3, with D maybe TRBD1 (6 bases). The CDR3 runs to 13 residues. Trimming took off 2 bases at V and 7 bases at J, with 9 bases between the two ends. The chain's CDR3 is CASSLNRANTIYF. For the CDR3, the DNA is TGTGCCAGCAGTTTAAACAGGGCTAACACCATATATTTT.

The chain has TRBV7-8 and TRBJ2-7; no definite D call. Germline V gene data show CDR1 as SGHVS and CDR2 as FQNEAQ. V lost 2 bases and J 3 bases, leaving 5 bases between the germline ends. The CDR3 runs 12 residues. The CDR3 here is CASSLLNYEQYF. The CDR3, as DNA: TGTGCCAGCAGCTTACTGAACTACGAGCAGTACTTC.

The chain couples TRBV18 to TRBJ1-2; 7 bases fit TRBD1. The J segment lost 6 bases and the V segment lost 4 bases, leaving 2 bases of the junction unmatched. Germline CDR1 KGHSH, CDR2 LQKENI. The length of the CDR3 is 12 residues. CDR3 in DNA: TGTGCCAGCTCACTCGACAGGGATGGCTACACCTTC. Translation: CASSLDRDGYTF.

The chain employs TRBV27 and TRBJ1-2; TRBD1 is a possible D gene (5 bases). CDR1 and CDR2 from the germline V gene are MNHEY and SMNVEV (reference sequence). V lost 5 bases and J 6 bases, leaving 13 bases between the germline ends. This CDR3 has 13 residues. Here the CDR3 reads CASSLVAGHGYTF. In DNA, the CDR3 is TGTGCCAGCAGTCTTGTGGCAGGGCATGGCTACACCTTC.

The DNA of the CDR3 is TGTGCCAGCACGGGACTAGCGGGGTACAATGAGCAGTTCTTC. It encodes CASTGLAGYNEQFF. The chain couples TRBV6-4 to TRBJ2-1, with TRBD2 matching over 13 bases. Losses at the gene ends were 7 bases for V and 4 bases for J; bases not matched to a gene: 1. The CDR3 extends over 14 amino acids. Germline CDR1 MRHNA, CDR2 SNTAGT.

The CDR3 region is CATSGRNSNQPQHF. Written as DNA, the CDR3 is TGTGCCACCAGTGGGCGGAATAGCAATCAGCCCCAGCATTTT. This chain uses TRBV24-1 with TRBJ1-5, with D uncertain. There are 14 residues in the CDR3. The V gene lost 5 bases and the J gene lost 0 bases, with 7 bases spanning the gap. Germline loops: CDR1 KGHDR, CDR2 SFDVKD.

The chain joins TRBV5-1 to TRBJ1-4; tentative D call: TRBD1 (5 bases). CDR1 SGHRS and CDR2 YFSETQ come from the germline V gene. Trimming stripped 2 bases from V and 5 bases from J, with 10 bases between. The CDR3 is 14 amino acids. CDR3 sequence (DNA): TGCGCCAGCAGCTTTGGGGACGAAAATGAAAAACTGTTTTTT. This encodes CASSFGDENEKLFF.

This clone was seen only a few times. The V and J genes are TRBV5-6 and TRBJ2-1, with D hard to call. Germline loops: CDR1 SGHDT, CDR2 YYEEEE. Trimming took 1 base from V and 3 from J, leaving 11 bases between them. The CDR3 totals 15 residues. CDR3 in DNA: TGTGCCAGCAGCTTGTGGGCGGCAGTCTACAATGAGCAGTTCTTC. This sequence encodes CASSLWAAVYNEQFF.

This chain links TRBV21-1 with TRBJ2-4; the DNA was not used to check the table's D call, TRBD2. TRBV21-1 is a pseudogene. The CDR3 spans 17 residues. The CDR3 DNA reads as TGTGCCAGCAGCAAAGAGGGGGGGGCCTTAGCCAAAAACATTCAGTACTTC. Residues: CASSKEGGALAKNIQYF.

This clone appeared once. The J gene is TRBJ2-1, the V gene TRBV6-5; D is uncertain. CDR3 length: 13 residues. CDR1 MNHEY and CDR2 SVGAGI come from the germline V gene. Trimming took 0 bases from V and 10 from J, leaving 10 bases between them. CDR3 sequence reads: CASSYSTLSEQFF. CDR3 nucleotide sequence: TGTGCCAGCAGTTACTCGACCCTCAGCGAGCAGTTCTTC.

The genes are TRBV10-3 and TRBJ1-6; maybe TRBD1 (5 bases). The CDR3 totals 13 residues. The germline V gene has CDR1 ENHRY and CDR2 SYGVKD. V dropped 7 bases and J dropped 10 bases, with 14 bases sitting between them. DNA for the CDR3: TGTGCCATCAATCCAGGGATAACGTCACCCCTCCACTTT. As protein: CAINPGITSPLHF.

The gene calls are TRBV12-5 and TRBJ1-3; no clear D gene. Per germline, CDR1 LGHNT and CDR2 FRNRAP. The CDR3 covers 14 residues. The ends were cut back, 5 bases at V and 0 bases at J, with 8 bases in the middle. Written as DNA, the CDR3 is TGTGCTAGTGGTCAACAAAGCTCTGGAAACACCATATATTTT. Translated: CASGQQSSGNTIYF. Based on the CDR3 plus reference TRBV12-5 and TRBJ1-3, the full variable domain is DARVTQTPRHKVTEMGQEVTMRCQPILGHNTVFWYRQTMMQGLELLAYFRNRAPLDDSGMPKDRFSAEMPDATLATLKIQPSEPRDSAVYFCASGQQSSGNTIYFGEGSWLTVV.

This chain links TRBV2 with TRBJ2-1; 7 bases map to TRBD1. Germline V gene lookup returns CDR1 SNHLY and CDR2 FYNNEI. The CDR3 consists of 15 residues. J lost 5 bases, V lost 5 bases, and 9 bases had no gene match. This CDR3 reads CASSPTGASNNEQFF. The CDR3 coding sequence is TGTGCCAGCAGTCCAACAGGGGCTTCGAACAATGAGCAGTTCTTC.

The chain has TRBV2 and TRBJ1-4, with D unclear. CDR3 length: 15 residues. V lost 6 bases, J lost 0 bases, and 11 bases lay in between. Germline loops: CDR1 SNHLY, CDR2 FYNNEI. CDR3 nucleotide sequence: TGTGCCAGCAGGGCAGGACCCGCAACTAATGAAAAACTGTTTTTT. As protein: CASRAGPATNEKLFF.

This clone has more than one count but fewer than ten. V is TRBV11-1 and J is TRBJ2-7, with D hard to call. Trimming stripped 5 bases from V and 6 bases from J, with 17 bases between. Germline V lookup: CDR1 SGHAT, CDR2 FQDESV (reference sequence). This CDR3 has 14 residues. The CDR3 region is CASSLDIPSSEQYF. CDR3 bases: TGTGCCAGCAGCCTGGATATCCCCTCCAGCGAGCAGTACTTC.

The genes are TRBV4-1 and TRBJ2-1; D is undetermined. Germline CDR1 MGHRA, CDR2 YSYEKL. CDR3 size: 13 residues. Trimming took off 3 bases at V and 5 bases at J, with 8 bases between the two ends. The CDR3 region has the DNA TGCGCCAGCAGCCACAGAACCGACAATGAGCAGTTCTTC. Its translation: CASSHRTDNEQFF.

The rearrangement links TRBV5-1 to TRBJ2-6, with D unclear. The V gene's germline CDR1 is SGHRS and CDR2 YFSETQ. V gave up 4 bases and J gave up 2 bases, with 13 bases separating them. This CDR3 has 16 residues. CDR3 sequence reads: CASSPVVGTGANVLTF. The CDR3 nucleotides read TGCGCCAGCAGCCCCGTGGTGGGAACTGGGGCCAACGTCCTGACTTTC.

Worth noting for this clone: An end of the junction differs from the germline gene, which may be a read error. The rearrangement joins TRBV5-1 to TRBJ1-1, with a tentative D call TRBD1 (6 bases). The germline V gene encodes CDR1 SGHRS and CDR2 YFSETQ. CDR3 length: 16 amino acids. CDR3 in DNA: TGCGCCAGCAGTTTGGGGGCCGGGGTAAAGAACACTGAAGCTTTCTTT. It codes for CASSLGAGVKNTEAFF.

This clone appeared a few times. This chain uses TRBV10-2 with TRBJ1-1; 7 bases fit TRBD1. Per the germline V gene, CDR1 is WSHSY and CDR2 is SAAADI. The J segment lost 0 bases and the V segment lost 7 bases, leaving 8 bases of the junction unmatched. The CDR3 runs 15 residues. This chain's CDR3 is CASKSGTAMNTEAFF. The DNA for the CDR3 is TGCGCCAGCAAATCCGGGACAGCCATGAACACTGAAGCTTTCTTT.

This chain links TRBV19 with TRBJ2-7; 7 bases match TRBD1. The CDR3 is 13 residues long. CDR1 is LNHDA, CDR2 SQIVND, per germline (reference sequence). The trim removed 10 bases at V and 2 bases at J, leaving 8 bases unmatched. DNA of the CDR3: TGTGCCACCTCGGACAGGATTACCTACGAGCAGTACTTC. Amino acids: CATSDRITYEQYF.